What follows is one T cell receptor (beta chain) and its context. Its target is unknown. This PCR relied on a set of 60 Vbeta primers and 13 Jbeta primers. Generated by immunoSEQ multiplex PCR, the TCRdb table keeps only in-frame clones and is missing some. The table has 85,000 to 120,000 clones, 75% to 80% seen once. The CDR3 has 17 residues. Germline-derived CDR1 and CDR2 are SGHRS and YFSETQ. Trimming cost V 0 bases and J 0 bases, with 13 bases left between them. These data come from a study of cytomegalovirus exposure and HLA in healthy donors. General study findings and limits: Certain indistinguishable V segments, among them TRBV6-2 and TRBV6-3, were excluded. Several of the most significant clusters appeared linked to common viral pathogens, based on a later analysis. Most of the TCR beta V segments (in an earlier analysis) were productive either about 87% or about 30% of the time. Later work associated around 18,000 TCR beta sequences with HLA alleles at 0.05 false discovery rate.

This TCR was sampled from a male donor in good health and CMV-seropositive. Material: PBMCs. The chain links TRBV5-1 to TRBJ2-1; possible D gene TRBD2, 6 bases. The CDR3 loop reads CASSLDGGLSSYNEQFF. The CDR3 coding sequence is TGCGCCAGCAGCTTGGATGGGGGACTTAGCTCCTACAATGAGCAGTTCTTC. The full variable domain, with the rest looked up from reference TRBV5-1 and TRBJ2-1, is KAGVTQTPRYLIKTRGQQVTLSCSPISGHRSVSWYQQTPGQGLQFLFEYFSETQRNKGNFPGRFSGRQFSNSRSEMNVSTLELGDSALYLCASSLDGGLSSYNEQFFGPGTRLTVL.